The 4 T cell receptor beta chains below were found in one sample sequenced in a study of control samples from healthy donors and cancer patients. Assay used: immunoSEQ multiplex PCR; TCRdb lists only in-frame clones, some missing. Here the sample spans roughly 120,000 clones, about 93% being singletons. Source material: blood. These receptors all stem from a man aged 25-45 years in good health.

This rearrangement joins TRBV10-2 to TRBJ2-1, with 9 bases aligning to TRBD1. This CDR3 has 13 amino acids. With V trimmed by 7 bases and J by 7 bases, 5 bases remained unmatched. The germline gives CDR1 WSHSY, CDR2 SAAADI. The CDR3 here is CASKDRGRNEQFF. In nucleotides, the CDR3 is TGCGCCAGCAAGGACAGGGGCCGGAATGAGCAGTTCTTC.

V gene TRBV7-9 combines with J gene TRBJ2-1, with TRBD2 as a possible D gene (6 bases). The CDR3 length is 16 residues. Trimming removed 5 bases at V and 2 bases at J, with 16 bases between. CDR1 is SEHNR, CDR2 FQNEAQ, per germline (reference sequence). CDR3 sequence (DNA): TGTGCCAGCAGCCCCAGCGGGCTTCCACCCTACAATGAGCAGTTCTTC. Protein sequence: CASSPSGLPPYNEQFF.

The sample holds one count of this clone. J is TRBJ1-2 and V is TRBV5-1; maybe TRBD1 (5 bases). The CDR3 runs 18 residues. Germline loops: CDR1 SGHRS, CDR2 YFSETQ. Trimming shortened V by 0 bases and J by 2 bases, and 20 bases separated the two germline ends. The CDR3: CASSLGGYPALLNYGYTF. CDR3 nucleotide sequence: TGCGCCAGCAGCTTGGGGGGCTACCCAGCTCTATTAAACTATGGCTACACCTTC.

J is TRBJ1-2 and V is TRBV6-5, with 7 bases fitting TRBD1. Losses at the gene ends were 6 bases for V and 5 bases for J; bases not matched to a gene: 9. The V gene's germline CDR1 is MNHEY and CDR2 SVGAGI. The CDR3 totals 14 residues. The CDR3 DNA reads TGTGCCAGCAGCCCAGACAGGGACCTATATGGCTACACCTTC. This sequence encodes CASSPDRDLYGYTF.